These T cell receptor beta chains were read from a single sample in a study of cytomegalovirus exposure and HLA in healthy donors. TCRdb's copy holds only in-frame clones and misses some; the assay was immunoSEQ multiplex PCR. The data contain around 200,000 clones, over 65% of them singletons. The source material was PBMCs. All receptors come from a woman in her 50s in good health and CMV-seropositive. CDR3s include the opening cysteine and the closing phenylalanine or tryptophan. A D gene is named only where the DNA matches it firmly. Clone size is stated in some rows and not others, as once, few, many or a class when expanded.

few	TRBV6-5	TRBJ1-6	NA	TGTGCCAGCAGTTACCCCGATTCACCCCTCCACTTT	CASSYPDSPLHF
few	TRBV5-4	TRBJ2-3	NA	TGTGCCAGCAGCCTGGGGAGGACAGGAACAGATACGCAGTATTTT	CASSLGRTGTDTQYF
NA	TRBV5-1	TRBJ2-1	TRBD2	TGCGCCAGCAGTAAGCGGGGGGAGAGCTCCTACAATGAGCAGTTCTTC	CASSKRGESSYNEQFF
NA	TRBV27	TRBJ2-3	TRBD1	TGTGCCAGCAGTTTACTGGGACAGGGGCGCACAGATACGCAGTATTTT	CASSLLGQGRTDTQYF
NA	TRBV6-5	TRBJ2-3	TRBD2	TGTGCCAGCAGCCCCCCCGCGGGGGGGCAGTATTTT	CASSPPAGGQYF
NA	TRBV6-5	TRBJ2-7	TRBD1	TGTGCCAGCAGTTACACCCGACAGGGCTACGAGCAGTACTTC	CASSYTRQGYEQYF
NA	TRBV5-5	TRBJ2-7	NA	TGTGCCAGCAGCTTCCAGGACAGCTCCTACGAGCAGTACTTC	CASSFQDSSYEQYF
NA	TRBV10-3	TRBJ2-5	TRBD1	TGTGCCATCAGTGAGCCAAAATCAGGGGGTTTAGAGACCCAGTACTTC	CAISEPKSGGLETQYF
NA	TRBV7-2	TRBJ1-1	NA	TGTGCCAGCAGCTTAGGACGGGACTTAGAAGCTTTCTTT	CASSLGRDLEAFF
NA	TRBV7-9	TRBJ2-1	TRBD2	TGTGCCAGCAGCTTAGTTCAAGGGGGGCGGGGGGGCCTTCAAAATGAGCAGTTCTTC	CASSLVQGGRGGLQNEQFF
NA	TRBV6-6	TRBJ1-5	NA	TGTGCCAGCAGCCCCGACACTTATAGCAATCAGCCCCAGCATTTT	CASSPDTYSNQPQHF
NA	TRBV9	TRBJ2-3	TRBD1	TGTGCCAGCAGCTTACAGGGGATGGGCACAGATACGCAGTATTTT	CASSLQGMGTDTQYF
once	TRBV5-1	TRBJ2-3	NA	TGCGCCAGCAGCTTGACACCAGATACGCAGTATTTT	CASSLTPDTQYF
NA	TRBV7-9	TRBJ2-2	TRBD1	TGTGCCACCAAGCTAGGGGGCATAAGGGGCACCGGGGAGCTGTTTTTT	CATKLGGIRGTGELFF
NA	TRBV19	TRBJ2-2	NA	TGTGCCAGTAACCCGGGGACCGGGGAGCTGTTTTTT	CASNPGTGELFF
once	TRBV30	TRBJ2-2	NA	TGTGCCTGGAGTAGACAGGTTCAGAACACCGGGGAGCTGTTTTTT	CAWSRQVQNTGELFF
NA	TRBV9	TRBJ2-2	NA	TGTGCCGGCAGCGTAAGAGCCCAGGGGTTCAACACCGGGGAGCTGTTTTTT	CAGSVRAQGFNTGELFF
NA	TRBV7-9	TRBJ1-2	NA	TGTGCCAGCAGCCCTAAACTTCGGGAAGGGCACTATGGCTACACCTTC	CASSPKLREGHYGYTF
NA	TRBV27	TRBJ1-2	TRBD1	TGTGCCAGCAGCCTTCTGGGACAGGGGATAAATGGCTACACCTTC	CASSLLGQGINGYTF
NA	TRBV5-1	TRBJ1-1	NA	TGCGCCAGCAGCTTGGTATATCAGGGGATGACTGAAGCTTTCTTT	CASSLVYQGMTEAFF
NA	TRBV19	TRBJ1-2	NA	TGTGCCAGTAGTTCCGGGTATGGCTACACCTTC	CASSSGYGYTF
NA	TRBV4-3	TRBJ2-2	TRBD1	TGCGCCAGCAGCCAAGATGTTGGGCAGGGGGCGAACACCGGGGAGCTGTTTTTT	CASSQDVGQGANTGELFF
once	TRBV19	TRBJ1-1	TRBD1	TGTGCCAGTAGCCTCAACAGGGGAGGAACTGAAGCTTTCTTT	CASSLNRGGTEAFF
NA	TRBV6-5	TRBJ2-5	TRBD2	TGTGCCAGCAGTTCTCTAGCGGGGGGGCTGAGAGAGACCCAGTACTTC	CASSSLAGGLRETQYF
NA	TRBV5-4	TRBJ2-3	TRBD2	TGTGCCAGCAGCCAAGACACAAAACCGGGGGGGGTGGATACGCAGTATTTT	CASSQDTKPGGVDTQYF
NA	TRBV6-5	TRBJ1-6	NA	TGTGCCAGCAGTCGACAGAGCTCCTATAATTCACCCCTCCACTTT	CASSRQSSYNSPLHF
NA	TRBV9	TRBJ2-3	NA	TGTGCCAGCAGCTCTTATACGACTCCTGCCACAGATACGCAGTATTTT	CASSSYTTPATDTQYF
NA	TRBV5-5	TRBJ1-5	NA	TGTGCCAGCAGCTTGGAGTCAGGGGCGGGTCAGCCCCAGCATTTT	CASSLESGAGQPQHF
NA	TRBV7-9	TRBJ1-1	TRBD1	TGTGCCAGCAGCTCTGTCGGGACAGACTCTAAAGCTTTCTTT	CASSSVGTDSKAFF
NA	TRBV11-2	TRBJ2-5	NA	TGTGCCAGTGGCGACAGGGGAGGGCAAGAGACCCAGTACTTC	CASGDRGGQETQYF
NA	TRBV7-2	TRBJ2-5	NA	TGTGCCAGCACCCGACAAGGCGGGGAGACCCAGTACTTC	CASTRQGGETQYF
NA	TRBV5-1	TRBJ1-2	TRBD1	TGCGCCAGCAGCTCCTCAGGGGGCGATGGCTACACCTTC	CASSSSGGDGYTF
NA	TRBV25-1	TRBJ1-4	TRBD1	TGTGCCAGCAGTGAAGGAGGACAGGGGGCGCGACTGTTTTTT	CASSEGGQGARLFF
NA	TRBV15	TRBJ2-5	NA	TGTGCCACCAGCTTCCGACAAGACCCTGGTGAGCAGTACTTC	CATSFRQDPGEQYF
NA	TRBV29-1	TRBJ2-1	NA	TGCAGCGTTGAAGAAGCACTACTCAGGGTTGAGCAGTTCTTC	CSVEEALLRVEQFF
NA	TRBV10-1	TRBJ2-3	NA	TGCGCCAGCAGTGACTTTGGACAGACAGATACGCAGTATTTT	CASSDFGQTDTQYF
NA	TRBV11-2	TRBJ2-1	TRBD2	TGTGCCAGCAGCCCCGGGACTAGCGGAAGCTCCTACAATGAGCAGTTCTTC	CASSPGTSGSSYNEQFF
NA	TRBV5-1	TRBJ2-3	NA	TGCGCCAGCAGCTTTGGGGGGACAGATACGCAGTATTTT	CASSFGGTDTQYF
NA	TRBV10-2	TRBJ2-1	TRBD1	TGCGCCAGCAGATTTCGAGGGACAGTTTACAATGAGCAGTTCTTC	CASRFRGTVYNEQFF
NA	TRBV4-3	TRBJ1-3	TRBD1	TGCGCCAGCAGCCAAAAACAGGGGGGGAACACCATATATTTT	CASSQKQGGNTIYF
NA	TRBV27	TRBJ1-2	NA	TGTGCCAGCAGTTTAGGGGCGCCTAACTATGGCTACACCTTC	CASSLGAPNYGYTF
few	TRBV28	TRBJ1-5	NA	TGTGCCAGCAGTTCAGAATCACAGGGTTATAGCAATCAGCCCCAGCATTTT	CASSSESQGYSNQPQHF
NA	TRBV14	TRBJ2-7	TRBD1	TGTGCCAGCAGTGCTCCCGGGACAGGCCCTGGGGGGCAGTACTTC	CASSAPGTGPGGQYF
NA	TRBV29-1	TRBJ2-2	NA	TGCAGCGTAGACGTCAGGGCCACCGGGGAGCTGTTTTTT	CSVDVRATGELFF
NA	TRBV9	TRBJ2-2	NA	TGTGCCAGCAGCGTAGGACAGCTGAACACCGGGGAGCTGTTTTTT	CASSVGQLNTGELFF
NA	TRBV5-4	TRBJ1-2	NA	TGTGCCAGCAGCTTGGACAGTGTCTATGGCTACACCTTC	CASSLDSVYGYTF
NA	TRBV27	TRBJ2-2	NA	TGTGCCAGCACCAGGGAGGGGGGGGCACCGTCCACCGGGGAGCTGTTTTTT	CASTREGGAPSTGELFF
NA	TRBV11-2	TRBJ1-2	NA	TGTGCCAGCAGCCCGTCGACAGGATATGGCTACACCTTC	CASSPSTGYGYTF
few	TRBV6-1	TRBJ2-7	NA	TGTGCCAGCAGAACATACAGGGACGAGCAGTACTTC	CASRTYRDEQYF
NA	TRBV19	TRBJ1-2	TRBD1	TGTGCCAGCACCCTAGGCAGGGGGTTTAACTATGGCTACACCTTC	CASTLGRGFNYGYTF
NA	TRBV9	TRBJ2-5	TRBD1	TGTGCCAGCAGCAAGACCGACAGGGGCAGACAAGAGACCCAGTACTTC	CASSKTDRGRQETQYF
NA	TRBV7-8	TRBJ2-7	TRBD1	TGTGCCAGCAAACGGGACAGGGACTCCTACGAGCAGTACTTC	CASKRDRDSYEQYF
few	TRBV5-1	TRBJ2-1	NA	TGCGCCAGCAGCAACCAGGGGACAAATGAGCAGTTCTTC	CASSNQGTNEQFF
NA	TRBV5-1	TRBJ2-5	NA	TGCGCCAGCAGCTTAACTGGGGGGAAGGAGACCCAGTACTTC	CASSLTGGKETQYF
NA	TRBV5-1	TRBJ1-4	NA	TGCGCCAGCATGGGCGGGTCCCTTGAAAAACTGTTTTTT	CASMGGSLEKLFF
NA	TRBV7-3	TRBJ2-3	TRBD2	TGTGCCAGCAGCTTCTCGGGGGGGGCAATAGATACGCAGTATTTT	CASSFSGGAIDTQYF
NA	TRBV7-2	TRBJ2-1	TRBD2	TGTGCCAGCAGCTCTAGCGGGGGTGACTACAATGAGCAGTTCTTC	CASSSSGGDYNEQFF
once	TRBV18	TRBJ1-2	NA	TGTGCCAGCTCACCCAGACGGGACTTTAACTATGGCTACACCTTC	CASSPRRDFNYGYTF